A single sample is the source of the 26 T cell receptor beta chains below, sequenced in a study of shared clonotypes between healthy human individuals. Selected positively for CCR7 and CD45RO-negative, naive CD8 cells excluded terminally differentiated effector memory CD45RA+ cells. Data came from immunoSEQ multiplex PCR; TCRdb stores just in-frame clones and leaves some out. Here the sample spans nearly 2 million clones, approximately 94% being singletons. Sequenced material: naive CD8+ T cells sorted from blood. These TCRs come from a man aged 18 to 35 in good health.

To note about this clone: This sample includes further DNA sequences coding for the same CDR3. This sequence joins TRBV5-6 and TRBJ2-7; 7 bases align to TRBD1. Trimming removed 1 base from V and 5 bases from J; junction bases left unmatched: 0. This CDR3 is built from 12 residues. Germline V gene lookup returns CDR1 SGHDT and CDR2 YYEEEE. The CDR3 loop is CASSLQGDEQYF. The CDR3 coding sequence is TGTGCCAGCAGCTTGCAGGGGGACGAGCAGTACTTC.

The chain joins TRBV29-1 to TRBJ2-7, with 7 bases that match TRBD2. Trimming took 2 bases from V and 5 from J; bases not matched to a gene: 9. Germline V CDR1 and CDR2: SQVTM, ANQGSEA. The CDR3 is 14 residues long. The CDR3 nucleotides read TGCAGCGTTGAAAGTGGAGGACTAGGGAACGAGCAGTACTTC. Its protein product is CSVESGGLGNEQYF.

The V and J genes are TRBV28 and TRBJ2-7; 7 nucleotides agree with TRBD2. Trimming removed 3 bases from V and 3 bases from J; junction bases left unmatched: 5. The germline V gene encodes CDR1 MDHEN and CDR2 SYDVKM. The CDR3 has 14 amino acids. Here the CDR3 DNA reads TGTGCCAGCAGTTTCCGGGGGGTCTTCTACGAGCAGTACTTC. Translating gives CASSFRGVFYEQYF.

In regard to this clone: Other nucleotide sequences in the sample specify the same CDR3. The chain uses TRBV27 and TRBJ2-3, with TRBD2 matching over 7 bases. V lost 6 bases, J lost 4 bases, and 7 bases stayed unmatched. This CDR3 spans 14 amino acids. Germline values: CDR1 MNHEY, CDR2 SMNVEV (reference sequence). The CDR3 nucleotides read TGTGCCAGCAGCTTCCTCGCGGGAGCAGATACGCAGTATTTT. This encodes CASSFLAGADTQYF.

The chain employs TRBV6-4 and TRBJ2-1; 9 bases match TRBD2. Trimming at V came to 5 bases and at J to 2 bases, leaving 4 bases not matched to a gene. The CDR3 totals 15 residues. CDR1 MRHNA and CDR2 SNTAGT come from the germline V gene. This chain's CDR3 is CASSRREGAYNEQFF. In DNA form, the CDR3 reads TGTGCCAGCAGTAGGCGGGAGGGGGCCTACAATGAGCAGTTCTTC.

The chain joins TRBV27 to TRBJ2-7; the D gene is possibly TRBD1 (6 bases). The germline CDR1 and CDR2 sequences are MNHEY and SMNVEV (reference sequence). V dropped 5 bases and J dropped 5 bases, with 16 bases sitting between them. The CDR3 spans 14 residues. The CDR3 nucleotides read TGTGCCAGCAGTCCTAGGGCAGGGGTACACGAGCAGTACTTC. This translates into CASSPRAGVHEQYF.

As regards this clone: A junction boundary mismatches the germline segment, possibly from a read error. The J gene is TRBJ2-5, the V gene TRBV18, with TRBD2 identical over 9 bases. CDR1 is KGHSH, CDR2 LQKENI, per germline. The CDR3 sequence is 16 residues long. The CDR3 coding sequence is TGTGCCAGCTCACCCACGACTAGCGGAACTCAAGAGTCCCAGTACTTC. Residues: CASSPTTSGTQESQYF.

The chain recombines TRBV5-6 with TRBJ1-1; D possibly corresponds to TRBD1 (6 bases). Germline assignment: CDR1 SGHDT and CDR2 YYEEEE. The CDR3 length is 14 residues. Trimming took 4 bases from V and 1 from J, leaving 11 bases between them. The CDR3 here is CASSEGQTNTEAFF. The CDR3 nucleotides read TGTGCCAGCAGCGAAGGACAGACGAACACTGAAGCTTTCTTT.

The chain is built from TRBV4-3 and TRBJ1-1; no firm D call. The V and J ends lost 0 bases and 3 bases respectively, with 8 bases between them. The CDR3 extends over 14 amino acids. Germline V CDR1 and CDR2: LGHNA, YSLEER. The CDR3 spells CASSQEDPDTEAFF. The CDR3 nucleotides read TGCGCCAGCAGCCAAGAAGACCCGGACACTGAAGCTTTCTTT.

The chain is built from TRBV11-2 and TRBJ2-5; 12 nucleotides match TRBD2. Per the germline V gene, CDR1 is SGHAT and CDR2 is FQNNGV. CDR3 length: 16 residues. V lost 4 bases to trimming and J lost 2 bases; unmatched junction nucleotides: 5. CDR3 region: CASSSWTSGEQETQYF. The CDR3 DNA is TGTGCCAGCAGCTCCTGGACTAGCGGGGAACAAGAGACCCAGTACTTC.

The V call is TRBV7-2, the J call TRBJ1-4; 9 bases line up with TRBD1. This CDR3 has 14 residues. The ends lost 5 bases at V and 8 bases at J; junction bases unmatched: 6. CDR1 is SGHTA and CDR2 is FQGNSA in the germline V gene. CDR3 loop: CASSPDRGWEKLFF. The CDR3 coding sequence is TGTGCCAGCAGCCCGGACAGGGGTTGGGAAAAACTGTTTTTT.

The chain couples TRBV7-8 to TRBJ2-7; 8 bases are a match to TRBD2. From germline, CDR1 is SGHVS and CDR2 FQNEAQ. With 2 bases clipped from V and 3 bases from J, the junction kept 9 bases outside the gene matches. The CDR3 length is 16 residues. For the CDR3, the DNA is TGTGCCAGCAGCTTACATTTAGCGGGGTTAAACTACGAGCAGTACTTC. This sequence encodes CASSLHLAGLNYEQYF.

The V call is TRBV29-1, the J call TRBJ2-2; 9 bases line up with TRBD1. Germline V gene data show CDR1 as SQVTM and CDR2 as ANQGSEA. The length of the CDR3 is 14 residues. Trimming took 5 bases from V and 4 from J; bases not matched to a gene: 5. CDR3 DNA sequence: TGCAGCGTTCCACAGGGGGCGGCCACCGGGGAGCTGTTTTTT. It encodes CSVPQGAATGELFF.

This chain connects TRBV5-6 to TRBJ1-3; 8 bases match TRBD1. Germline V gene sequence: CDR1 SGHDT, CDR2 YYEEEE. J was trimmed by 9 bases and V by 4 bases; bases with no gene match: 9. This CDR3 spans 14 amino acids. CDR3 residues: CASSLATGEGTIYF. CDR3 DNA: TGTGCCAGCAGCCTTGCGACAGGGGAGGGCACCATATATTTT.

This chain connects TRBV10-2 to TRBJ2-1; D possibly matches TRBD1 or TRBD2 (6 bases each). CDR1 and CDR2 (germline): WSHSY, SAAADI. This CDR3 has 15 amino acids. V was trimmed by 6 bases and J by 6 bases, leaving 18 bases between them. The CDR3 DNA reads as TGCGCCAGCAGCCCCGGATGGGGGGCCCCCAATGAGCAGTTCTTC. Amino acids: CASSPGWGAPNEQFF.

The chain couples TRBV7-9 to TRBJ2-5; 11 bases are a match to TRBD2. Trimming took 1 base from V and 4 from J; bases not matched to a gene: 2. Germline values: CDR1 SEHNR, CDR2 FQNEAQ (reference sequence). CDR3 length equals 15 residues. The DNA of the CDR3 is TGTGCCAGCAGCTTAGAAGGGACTAGCGGAGAGACCCAGTACTTC. Translated, it gives CASSLEGTSGETQYF.

The gene calls are TRBV7-9 and TRBJ2-1; possible D gene TRBD2, 5 bases. V was trimmed by 5 bases and J by 1 base, leaving 18 bases between them. There are 17 residues in the CDR3. Germline CDR1 SEHNR, CDR2 FQNEAQ (reference sequence). CDR3 coding DNA: TGTGCCAGCAGCGCAAGAGGGCCGGGGTTTTCCTACAATGAGCAGTTCTTC. Translated, it gives CASSARGPGFSYNEQFF.

About this clone: Different DNA sequences within this sample yield the same CDR3. The CDR3 DNA is TGTGCCTGGAGCGCGGGGAACACCGGGGAGCTGTTTTTT. It is translated as CAWSAGNTGELFF. The rearrangement joins TRBV30 to TRBJ2-2; possibly TRBD2 for D (5 bases). The CDR3 length is 13 residues. Between the trimmed V and J ends, which lost 3 bases and 1 base, there was a span of 6 bases. Germline CDR1 reads GTSNPN; CDR2 reads SVGIG (reference sequence). The full variable domain, its missing parts supplied by reference TRBV30 and TRBJ2-2, is SQTIHQWPATLVQPVGSPLSLECTVEGTSNPNLYWYRQAAGRGLQLLFYSVGIGQISSEVPQNLSASRPQDRQFILSSKKLLLSDSGFYLCAWSAGNTGELFFGEGSRLTVL.

This chain joins TRBV10-3 and TRBJ2-3; D is undetermined. Germline V lookup: CDR1 ENHRY, CDR2 SYGVKD. The V end lost 2 bases, the J end lost 0 bases, and 6 bases lay between the germline ends. CDR3 size: 14 residues. DNA of the CDR3: TGTGCCATCAGTGAGGCGGATAGCACAGATACGCAGTATTTT. This translates into CAISEADSTDTQYF.

This chain uses TRBV28 with TRBJ1-1; the D is unclear. Germline V gene lookup returns CDR1 MDHEN and CDR2 SYDVKM. The CDR3 has 12 amino acids. V gave up 5 bases and J gave up 3 bases, with 7 bases separating them. The CDR3 protein is CASSRVYTEAFF. CDR3 in DNA: TGTGCCAGCAGTAGGGTGTACACTGAAGCTTTCTTT.

The V call is TRBV10-3, the J call TRBJ2-7, with unresolved D. Germline V lookup: CDR1 ENHRY, CDR2 SYGVKD. V lost 0 bases and J lost 2, with 8 bases in between. This CDR3 spans 14 amino acids. Written as DNA, the CDR3 is TGTGCCATCAGTGAGTCGACCGCGACCTACGAGCAGTACTTC. Protein: CAISESTATYEQYF.

The chain links TRBV7-2 to TRBJ2-1, with TRBD2 identical over 11 bases. Germline CDR1 reads SGHTA; CDR2 reads FQGNSA. This CDR3 has 15 amino acids. J was trimmed by 6 bases and V by 5 bases; bases with no gene match: 6. This CDR3 is CASSLNSGRGNEQFF. The CDR3, as DNA: TGTGCCAGCAGCCTAAATAGCGGGAGGGGCAATGAGCAGTTCTTC. The full variable domain, with the rest looked up from reference TRBV7-2 and TRBJ2-1, is GAGVSQSPSNKVTEKGKDVELRCDPISGHTALYWYRQSLGQGLEFLIYFQGNSAPDKSGLPSDRFSAERTGGSVSTLTIQRTQQEDSAVYLCASSLNSGRGNEQFFGPGTRLTVL.

The rearrangement uses TRBV7-9 and TRBJ1-2; no firm D call. The CDR3 runs 12 residues. Germline lookup yields CDR1 SEHNR and CDR2 FQNEAQ (reference sequence). V shed 0 bases and J shed 8 bases, with 7 bases lying between them. Here the CDR3 reads CASSLAAEGYTF. DNA for the CDR3: TGTGCCAGCAGCTTAGCGGCGGAGGGCTACACCTTC.

This rearrangement joins TRBV2 to TRBJ2-7; 9 nucleotides agree with TRBD1. This CDR3 has 14 amino acids. Germline V gene lookup returns CDR1 SNHLY and CDR2 FYNNEI. V lost 5 bases and J lost 4; bases outside the gene matches: 6. The CDR3 protein is CASSTGQGSYEQYF. CDR3 DNA: TGTGCCAGCAGTACGGGACAGGGATCGTACGAGCAGTACTTC.

J is TRBJ2-7 and V is TRBV10-1; a weak D match, TRBD2 (5 bases). Looked up from germline, CDR1 is WNHNN and CDR2 is SYGVQD (reference sequence). This CDR3 is 19 amino acids long. Trimming took off 2 bases at V and 7 bases at J, with 30 bases between the two ends. The CDR3 region is CASSEDQGKGASWEREQYF. The DNA of the CDR3 is TGCGCCAGCAGTGAGGATCAAGGGAAAGGAGCGAGCTGGGAGAGAGAGCAGTACTTC.

The chain is built from TRBV5-1 and TRBJ2-2; 13 bases are shared with TRBD2. The junction had 2 bases not matched to a gene; V was cut back by 3 bases and J by 6 bases. CDR1 and CDR2 from the germline V gene are SGHRS and YFSETQ. This CDR3 region has 15 residues. The CDR3 reads CASSYTSGGAGELFF. The CDR3 bases are TGCGCCAGCAGCTACACTAGCGGGGGGGCCGGGGAGCTGTTTTTT.